This record concerns one T cell receptor (beta chain) sequence. Other nucleotide sequences from this sample produce the same CDR3. The study sampled nominally healthy donors, though unrecorded immune exposures were likely. The data originate from a study of cytomegalovirus exposure and HLA in healthy donors. PCR amplification relied on 60 Vbeta primers (plus 13 Jbeta primers). Sequencing used immunoSEQ multiplex PCR; TCRdb keeps in-frame clones, though not all of them. The data contain around 190,000 clones, 75% to 90% of them singletons. The receptor's source is a woman in her twenties or thirties in good health and CMV-seronegative. The sample taken for sequencing was PBMCs.

The chain's CDR3 is CASSDGGGKTQYF. CDR3 DNA: TGTGCCAGCAGTGATGGCGGGGGAAAGACCCAGTACTTC. The V call is TRBV2, the J call TRBJ2-5; 7 bases are shared with TRBD2. The V gene's germline CDR1 is SNHLY and CDR2 FYNNEI. The CDR3 spans 13 residues. The J segment lost 6 bases and the V segment lost 3 bases, leaving 4 bases of the junction unmatched.